The clone carrying this T cell receptor (beta chain) was seen many times. The sample originates from a study of T-cell reconstitution after alpha-beta-depleted transplantation in children. CDR1 SQVTM and CDR2 ANQGSEA come from the germline V gene. The CDR3 covers 12 residues. The V and J ends lost 3 bases and 1 base respectively, with 6 bases between them. Preparation of the TCRbeta library was carried out with unique molecular identifiers. A single record per CDR3 protein comes from TCRdb applying MiXCR to the PCR reads. This sample has approximately 300,000 distinct CDR3 sequences; around 9.1% occur once, and the top ten carry approximately 7.6%.

The sequences come from PBMCs, collected before TCRalphabeta/CD19-depleted stem cell transplant. The source of this sequence is a boy in the first two years of life with acute myeloid leukemia, due to receive a stem cell transplant. The V and J genes are TRBV29-1 and TRBJ1-1; D is undetermined. The CDR3, as DNA: TGCAGCGTTGAGAGAGGGAACACTGAAGCTTTCTTT. Amino acids: CSVERGNTEAFF.